This T cell receptor (beta chain) is from a study of T cell repertoires in cytomegalovirus infection. Study overall: It was the public TCR beta signatures that indicated both CMV infection and matching HLA type.

Overall study results and limits: Frequencies of public TCR beta families were cumulated, and this identified carriers of CMV plus the relevant HLA.

This clonotype was counted a few times. Its antigen is currently unknown. TCRdb fed the reads into MiXCR, producing one record per CDR3 protein. The sample comprises around 450,000 distinct CDR3 sequences, roughly 31% of which are singletons, and about an eighth rests with the top ten. Source material: PBMCs. The receptor was isolated from a human donor in good health (CMV status not recorded). Some clones in this sample may be carry-over from other donors' samples.

This chain's CDR3 is CASSVGGRIPYGYTF. Here the CDR3 DNA reads TGTGCCAGCAGCGTGGGGGGGAGGATACCCTATGGCTACACCTTC. The chain uses TRBV9 and TRBJ1-2, with D possibly being TRBD1 (5 bases). The CDR3 totals 15 residues. CDR1 is SGDLS, CDR2 YYNGEE, per germline. V was shortened by 2 bases and J by 4 bases, with 15 bases between the two germline ends. Supplemented by reference TRBV9 and TRBJ1-2, the full variable domain reads DSGVTQTPKHLITATGQRVTLRCSPRSGDLSVYWYQQSLDQGLQFLIQYYNGEERAKGNILERFSAQQFPDLHSELNLSSLELGDSALYFCASSVGGRIPYGYTFGSGTRLTVV.